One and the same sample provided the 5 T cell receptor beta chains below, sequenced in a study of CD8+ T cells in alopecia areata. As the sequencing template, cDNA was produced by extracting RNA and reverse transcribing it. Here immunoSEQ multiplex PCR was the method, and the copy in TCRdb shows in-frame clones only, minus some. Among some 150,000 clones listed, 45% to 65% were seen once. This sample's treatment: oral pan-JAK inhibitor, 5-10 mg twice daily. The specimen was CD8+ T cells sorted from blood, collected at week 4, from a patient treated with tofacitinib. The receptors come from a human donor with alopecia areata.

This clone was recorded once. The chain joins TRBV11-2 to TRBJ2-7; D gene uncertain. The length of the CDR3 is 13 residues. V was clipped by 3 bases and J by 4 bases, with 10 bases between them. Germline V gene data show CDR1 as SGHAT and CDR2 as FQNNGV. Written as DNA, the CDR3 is TGTGCCAGCAGCTTTAGCCCTGATTACGAGCAGTACTTC. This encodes CASSFSPDYEQYF.

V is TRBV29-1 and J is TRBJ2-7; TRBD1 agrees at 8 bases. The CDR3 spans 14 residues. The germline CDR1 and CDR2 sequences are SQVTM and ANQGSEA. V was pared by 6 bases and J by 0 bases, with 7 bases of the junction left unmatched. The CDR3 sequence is CSVRDRPSSYEQYF. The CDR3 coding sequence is TGCAGCGTCCGGGACAGGCCGAGCTCCTACGAGCAGTACTTC.

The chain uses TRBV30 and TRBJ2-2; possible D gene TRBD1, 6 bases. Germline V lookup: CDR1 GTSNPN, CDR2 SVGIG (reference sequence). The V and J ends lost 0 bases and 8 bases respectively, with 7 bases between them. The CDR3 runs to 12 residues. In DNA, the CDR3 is TGTGCCTGGAGTGTAGGGGGTGGGGAGCTGTTTTTT. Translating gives CAWSVGGGELFF.

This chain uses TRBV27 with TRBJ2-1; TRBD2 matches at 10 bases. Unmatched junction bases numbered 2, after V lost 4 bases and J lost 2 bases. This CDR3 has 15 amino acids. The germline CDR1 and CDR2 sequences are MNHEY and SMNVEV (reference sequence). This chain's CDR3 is CASSWSGGAYNEQFF. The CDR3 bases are TGTGCCAGCAGTTGGAGCGGGGGGGCCTACAATGAGCAGTTCTTC.

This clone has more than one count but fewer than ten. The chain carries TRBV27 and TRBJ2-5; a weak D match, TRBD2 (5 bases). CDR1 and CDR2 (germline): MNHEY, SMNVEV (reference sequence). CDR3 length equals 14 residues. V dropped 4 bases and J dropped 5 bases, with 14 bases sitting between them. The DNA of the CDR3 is TGTGCCAGCAGTTCCCGGGGTAGCGATGAGACCCAGTACTTC. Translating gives CASSSRGSDETQYF.